This TCR beta chain was recovered during a study of graft-versus-host responses after intestinal transplantation. Findings of the study overall: Individuals carrying graft-donor T cell macrochimerism showed high graft-versus-host to host-versus-graft clonal ratios in allografts.

TCRdb's table, derived via immunoSEQ multiplex PCR, lists solely in-frame clones and lacks some. The sample carries more than 65,000 clones, approximately 80% recorded once. The germline CDR1 and CDR2 sequences are MNHEY and SVGAGI. The CDR3 contains 13 residues. The V gene lost 5 bases and the J gene lost 0 bases, with 5 bases spanning the gap. This clone was found once. Its matching antigen is unknown. The sequences come from unstimulated CD4+ T cells sorted from spleen or lymph node cells, collected before transplant. The clonotype was recovered from a human donor who was the organ donor for an intestinal transplant. The rearrangement links TRBV6-5 to TRBJ2-1; D remains unclear. DNA of the CDR3: TGTGCCAGCAGTCGGAGCTCCTACAATGAGCAGTTCTTC. Amino acids: CASSRSSYNEQFF.